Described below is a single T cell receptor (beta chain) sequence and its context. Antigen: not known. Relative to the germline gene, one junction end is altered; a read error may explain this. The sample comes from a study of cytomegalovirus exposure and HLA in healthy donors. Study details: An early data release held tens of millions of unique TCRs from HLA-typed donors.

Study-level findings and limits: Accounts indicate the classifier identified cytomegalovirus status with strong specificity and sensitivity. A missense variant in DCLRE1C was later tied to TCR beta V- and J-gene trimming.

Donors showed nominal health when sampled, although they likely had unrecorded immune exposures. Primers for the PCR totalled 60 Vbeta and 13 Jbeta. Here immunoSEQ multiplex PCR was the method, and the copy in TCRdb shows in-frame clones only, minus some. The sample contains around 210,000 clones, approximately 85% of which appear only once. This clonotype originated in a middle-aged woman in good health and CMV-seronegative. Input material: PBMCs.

CDR3 loop: CASSNYNREAFF. CDR3 sequence (DNA): TGTGCCAGCAGTAACTACAACAGGGAAGCTTTCTTT. The chain is built from TRBV19 and TRBJ1-1; maybe TRBD1 (5 bases). The CDR3 has 12 residues. Germline CDR1 and CDR2: LNHDA and SQIVND (reference sequence).